A single sample gave rise to the 30 T cell receptor beta chains below, sequenced in a study of regulatory T cells in long-lasting Graves disease. As for time point: persistent/refractory GD, antithyroid drugs over 5 years with positive TRAb. Following extraction of RNA from PBMCs, that RNA was used to make the TCR library. Libraries of TCR beta came from iRepertoire HTBI primers plus Arm-PCR of CDR3 regions. From the multiplex PCR reads, TCRdb called clonotypes with MiXCR, one entry per CDR3 protein. Of approximately 380,000 distinct CDR3 sequences in the sample, about a fifth were seen once. Here the sequenced sample was peripheral blood mononuclear cells (PBMCs), taken when the disease was refractory, from a patient treated with antithyroid drugs. All receptors come from a female donor with Graves disease.

The chain couples TRBV5-8 to TRBJ2-7; 15 bases line up with TRBD2. This CDR3 has 18 residues. V trimming: 1 base; J trimming: 0 bases; junction bases outside the gene matches: 5. From germline, CDR1 is SGHTS and CDR2 YDEGEE. In DNA form, the CDR3 reads TGTGCCAGCAGCTTGAGGTGGACTAGCGGGAGGGACTCCTACGAGCAGTACTTC. Translated, it gives CASSLRWTSGRDSYEQYF.

This chain uses TRBV4-1 with TRBJ1-1; weak D call: TRBD1 (5 bases). This CDR3 spans 16 amino acids. Per the germline V gene, CDR1 is MGHRA and CDR2 is YSYEKL. Trimming stripped 5 bases from V and 1 base from J, with 17 bases between. As DNA, the CDR3 is TGCGCCAGCAGCTCCCCTTATTGGGGGGAGAACACTGAAGCTTTCTTT. Amino acid sequence: CASSSPYWGENTEAFF.

This clonotype was seen only a few times. CDR3: CSASPDKSQGYF. CDR3 bases: TGCAGTGCTAGTCCTGACAAATCCCAGGGGTACTTC. J is TRBJ2-7 and V is TRBV20-1, with D maybe TRBD1 (5 bases). The germline V and J ends were trimmed by 3 bases and 12 bases, with 18 bases remaining between them. The CDR3 extends over 12 amino acids. Germline CDR1 is DFQATT and CDR2 is SNEGSKA (reference sequence).

This clonotype came up a few times. The chain is built from TRBV7-6 and TRBJ1-1, with TRBD1 identical over 10 bases. J gave up 3 bases and V 5 bases, and 6 bases lay outside the gene matches. Germline CDR1 and CDR2: SGHVS and FNYEAQ. The CDR3 is 15 amino acids. CDR3: CASSRSGTGDTEAFF. The CDR3 region has the DNA TGTGCCAGCAGCCGCTCCGGGACAGGGGACACTGAAGCTTTCTTT.

V gene TRBV30 combines with J gene TRBJ2-7; D is ambiguous. The length of the CDR3 is 12 residues. Germline values: CDR1 GTSNPN, CDR2 SVGIG (reference sequence). The germline V and J ends were trimmed by 0 bases and 3 bases, with 6 bases remaining between them. CDR3 DNA: TGTGCCTGGAGTGTACCCCTCTACGAGCAGTACTTC. Amino acids: CAWSVPLYEQYF.

This clonotype was observed a few times. The V and J genes are TRBV7-6 and TRBJ1-1, with no clear D. The CDR3 consists of 15 residues. Between the trimmed V and J ends, which lost 1 base and 1 base, there was a span of 10 bases. Germline values: CDR1 SGHVS, CDR2 FNYEAQ. CDR3 amino acids: CASSLGFAQNTEAFF. CDR3 bases: TGTGCCAGCAGCTTAGGGTTCGCCCAGAACACTGAAGCTTTCTTT.

This clonotype showed up many times. The rearrangement joins TRBV9 to TRBJ2-7, with a possible D match to TRBD2 (5 bases). Germline loops: CDR1 SGDLS, CDR2 YYNGEE. V was pared by 0 bases and J by 6 bases, with 13 bases between. CDR3 size: 14 residues. CDR3 nucleotide sequence: TGTGCCAGCAGCGTAGATTCAGGTCGGGGCGAGCAGTACTTC. Translating gives CASSVDSGRGEQYF. Variable domain in full (rest from reference TRBV9 and TRBJ2-7): DSGVTQTPKHLITATGQRVTLRCSPRSGDLSVYWYQQSLDQGLQFLIQYYNGEERAKGNILERFSAQQFPDLHSELNLSSLELGDSALYFCASSVDSGRGEQYFGPGTRLTVT.

This clonotype has just a few counts. The gene calls are TRBV7-2 and TRBJ2-7, with D perhaps matching TRBD2 (7 bases). The CDR3 is 15 residues long. V lost 7 bases, J lost 2 bases, and 18 bases lay in between. CDR1 is SGHTA and CDR2 is FQGNSA in the germline V gene. The CDR3, as DNA: TGTGCCAGCAACGAAAGGGGGGAGGGGACCTACGAGCAGTACTTC. Translation: CASNERGEGTYEQYF.

This clonotype was seen only a few times. The rearrangement joins TRBV15 to TRBJ2-5; D is perhaps TRBD1 (5 bases). The CDR3 runs 14 residues. The germline V gene has CDR1 LNHNV and CDR2 YYDKDF (reference sequence). Trimming left V 2 bases short and J 4 bases short, with 11 bases between. The CDR3 bases are TGTGCCACCAGCAGAAGGACAACGGCAGAGACCCAGTACTTC. It is translated as CATSRRTTAETQYF.

A few counts support this clonotype. This rearrangement joins TRBV24-1 to TRBJ1-1; the D is unclear. Trimming took 5 bases from V and 8 from J, leaving 11 bases between them. This CDR3 is 12 amino acids long. From germline, CDR1 is KGHDR and CDR2 SFDVKD. The CDR3 DNA is TGTGCCACCAGTGCCTACCCAGAAGAAGCTTTCTTT. It specifies CATSAYPEEAFF.

The sample holds a few counts of this clonotype. The genes are TRBV29-1 and TRBJ2-7; possibly TRBD1 or TRBD2 for D (5 bases each). Germline V lookup: CDR1 SQVTM, CDR2 ANQGSEA. Trimming cost V 4 bases and J 2 bases, with 12 bases left between them. This CDR3 is built from 13 residues. In DNA form, the CDR3 reads TGCAGCGTTGGAGTCAGGGACCCCTACGAGCAGTACTTC. Its translation is CSVGVRDPYEQYF.

This clonotype appeared many times. The rearrangement joins TRBV12-3 or TRBV12-4 to TRBJ2-5; 9 nucleotides line up with TRBD2. Germline trimming cut 2 bases from V and 0 bases from J; bases unmatched to any gene: 1. This CDR3 spans 15 amino acids. The CDR3 DNA sequence: TGTGCCAGCAGTTTAATAGCGGGAGACCAAGAGACCCAGTACTTC. Protein: CASSLIAGDQETQYF.

The gene calls are TRBV29-1 and TRBJ1-4; the D gene is possibly TRBD1 (5 bases). Germline CDR1 reads SQVTM; CDR2 reads ANQGSEA. V lost 5 bases to trimming and J lost 5 bases, with 18 bases between them. CDR3 length equals 15 residues. As DNA, the CDR3 is TGCAGCGTTTCCCTCCCCCGGGGGGGGAATGAAAAACTGTTTTTT. Its translation is CSVSLPRGGNEKLFF.

Notes on this clonotype: A single base separates this from a much larger clone, so it may be a read error. The J gene is TRBJ2-5, the V gene TRBV12-3 or TRBV12-4; possible D gene TRBD2, 6 bases. V was trimmed by 5 bases and J by 5 bases, leaving 15 bases between them. The CDR3 is 14 residues long. CDR3 sequence (DNA): TGTGCCAGCAGTGAACCTAGCGACGGGGAGACCCAGTACTTC. Its protein product is CASSEPSDGETQYF.

This clonotype was counted only a few times. The chain uses TRBV20-1 and TRBJ2-5; 12 bases agree with TRBD2. This CDR3 contains 15 residues. Germline V gene data show CDR1 as DFQATT and CDR2 as SNEGSKA (reference sequence). Trimming at V came to 4 bases and at J to 1 base, leaving 4 bases not matched to a gene. The CDR3 here is CSATRTSGTQETQYF. The CDR3 DNA follows: TGCAGTGCTACCCGGACTAGCGGGACCCAAGAGACCCAGTACTTC.

This clonotype has a handful of counts. V usage is TRBV4-1 and J usage is TRBJ2-7; 10 positions agree with TRBD1. Trimming at V came to 5 bases and at J to 5 bases, leaving 6 bases not matched to a gene. The CDR3 consists of 14 residues. The germline V gene encodes CDR1 MGHRA and CDR2 YSYEKL. The DNA of the CDR3 is TGCGCCAGCAGCAACGGACAGGGGGTTCACGAGCAGTACTTC. Translation: CASSNGQGVHEQYF.

The chain uses TRBV10-3 and TRBJ1-1, with 9 bases that match TRBD1. In germline, CDR1 is ENHRY, CDR2 SYGVKD. The CDR3 covers 13 residues. The V gene end was trimmed by 6 bases and the J gene end by 3 bases; junction bases not matched to a gene: 2. CDR3 amino acids: CAIRDRGDTEAFF. The CDR3 region has the DNA TGTGCCATCAGGGACAGGGGAGACACTGAAGCTTTCTTT.

This clonotype was observed at least ten times. The CDR3 sequence is CASSLDPTGSFALYF. CDR3 bases: TGTGCCAGCAGCTTAGATCCGACGGGATCGTTTGCCCTTTACTTC. The gene calls are TRBV11-2 and TRBJ2-5; perhaps TRBD2 as D (5 bases). Trimming cost V 0 bases and J 14 bases, with 22 bases left between them. CDR1 and CDR2 from the germline V gene are SGHAT and FQNNGV. This CDR3 contains 15 residues.

This clonotype was detected a few times. The chain combines TRBV10-3 with TRBJ1-4, with D uncertain. The germline V gene has CDR1 ENHRY and CDR2 SYGVKD. The CDR3 contains 12 residues. The V gene lost 10 bases and the J gene lost 7 bases, with 13 bases spanning the gap. The CDR3 reads CATGTLREKLFF. The CDR3 DNA reads as TGTGCCACGGGAACGCTTCGTGAAAAACTGTTTTTT.

The rearrangement joins TRBV24-1 to TRBJ2-7; 12 bases fit TRBD1. Looked up from germline, CDR1 is KGHDR and CDR2 is SFDVKD. This CDR3 region has 16 residues. J was trimmed by 3 bases and V by 4 bases; bases with no gene match: 6. The CDR3 nucleotides are TGTGCCACCAGTGAAACCGGGACAGGGGGCCTCTACGAGCAGTACTTC. It codes for CATSETGTGGLYEQYF.

This clonotype was counted many times. This chain links TRBV28 with TRBJ2-5; D is possibly TRBD2 (6 bases). V shed 6 bases and J shed 0 bases, with 17 bases lying between them. From germline, CDR1 is MDHEN and CDR2 SYDVKM. CDR3 length: 16 residues. In DNA, the CDR3 is TGTGCCAGCAGCCCGTGGGGAGGTCAGGACCAAGAGACCCAGTACTTC. The encoded protein is CASSPWGGQDQETQYF.

In this sample, this clonotype turned up many times. The V gene is TRBV7-9, the J gene TRBJ2-7, with 11 nucleotides matching TRBD2. This CDR3 is built from 14 residues. Losses at the gene ends were 4 bases for V and 7 bases for J; bases not matched to a gene: 6. The germline CDR1 and CDR2 sequences are SEHNR and FQNEAQ (reference sequence). CDR3 sequence: CASSSGTSGVEQYF. The CDR3 DNA reads TGTGCCAGCAGCTCGGGGACTAGCGGTGTGGAGCAGTACTTC.

This clonotype showed up many times. This chain connects TRBV7-3 to TRBJ2-5; 9 bases match TRBD1. CDR1 and CDR2 from the germline V gene are SGHTA and FQGTGA. There are 15 residues in the CDR3. J was trimmed by 4 bases and V by 2 bases; bases with no gene match: 5. The CDR3 region is CASSLGTGNGETQYF. CDR3 in DNA: TGTGCCAGCAGCTTAGGGACAGGGAACGGAGAGACCCAGTACTTC.

J is TRBJ1-1 and V is TRBV5-1; 8 nucleotides agree with TRBD1. Trimming took 3 bases from V and 1 from J; bases not matched to a gene: 2. Germline CDR1 and CDR2: SGHRS and YFSETQ. The CDR3 spans 14 residues. The CDR3 coding sequence is TGCGCCAGCAGCTCAGGGGGCTCGAACACTGAAGCTTTCTTT. It translates to CASSSGGSNTEAFF.

The chain joins TRBV20-1 to TRBJ2-5; D gene ambiguous. CDR1 is DFQATT and CDR2 is SNEGSKA in the germline V gene (reference sequence). The ends were cut back, 3 bases at V and 0 bases at J, with 14 bases in the middle. This CDR3 is 15 amino acids long. CDR3 bases: TGCAGTGCTAGGATTTCAGGACCTAACCAAGAGACCCAGTACTTC. Translating it yields CSARISGPNQETQYF.

The chain links TRBV6-1 to TRBJ1-1; D is uncertain. V lost 5 bases and J 6 bases, leaving 13 bases between the germline ends. Looked up from germline, CDR1 is MNHNS and CDR2 is SASEGT. This CDR3 contains 13 residues. CDR3 sequence reads: CASSNNPGAEAFF. In DNA, the CDR3 is TGTGCCAGCAGTAATAATCCGGGCGCTGAAGCTTTCTTT.

V usage is TRBV10-3 and J usage is TRBJ1-1; 7 bases align to TRBD1. The junction had 11 bases not matched to a gene; V was cut back by 6 bases and J by 4 bases. The CDR3 consists of 15 residues. The germline V gene encodes CDR1 ENHRY and CDR2 SYGVKD. In DNA, the CDR3 is TGTGCCATCAGGAAGACACAGGGGAGGTCCACTGAAGCTTTCTTT. It specifies CAIRKTQGRSTEAFF.

As regards this clonotype: A read error may explain this, as a much larger clone is one base away. The CDR3 protein is CVSSPGGLLEETQYF. In DNA form, the CDR3 reads TGTGTCAGCAGTCCCGGAGGACTGCTCGAGGAGACCCAGTACTTC. This rearrangement joins TRBV12-3 or TRBV12-4 to TRBJ2-5; maybe TRBD2 (5 bases). The CDR3 is made up of 15 amino acids.

With regard to this clonotype: One junction end does not reproduce the germline sequence, and a read error may be involved. The chain couples TRBV18 to TRBJ2-4; D is ambiguous. Germline CDR1 reads KGHSH; CDR2 reads LQKENI. This CDR3 contains 13 residues. The CDR3 DNA follows: TGTGCCAGCTCACCATTAACCAAAAACATCCAGTACTTC. Encoded protein: CASSPLTKNIQYF.

This rearrangement joins TRBV5-1 to TRBJ2-2, with D uncertain. V was cut by 4 bases and J by 2 bases, with 12 bases left in between. CDR3 length equals 15 residues. Germline assignment: CDR1 SGHRS and CDR2 YFSETQ. CDR3 coding DNA: TGCGCCAGCAGCCCAAGGACGATAAACACCGGGGAGCTGTTTTTT. Its translation is CASSPRTINTGELFF. The variable domain in full, with the rest retrieved from reference TRBV5-1 and TRBJ2-2, is KAGVTQTPRYLIKTRGQQVTLSCSPISGHRSVSWYQQTPGQGLQFLFEYFSETQRNKGNFPGRFSGRQFSNSRSEMNVSTLELGDSALYLCASSPRTINTGELFFGEGSRLTVL.